What follows are 20 T cell receptor beta chains derived from one specimen sequenced in a study of spatial heterogeneity in lung cancer. Study-level results: Mutation counts in tumors were tracked by counts of expanded intratumoral alpha and beta TCRs.

No antigens are known for them. TCRdb re-derived calls from the 5' RACE reads in MiXCR, one entry per CDR3 protein. Of fewer than 5,000 distinct CDR3 sequences listed, roughly 9% are singletons. Time point noted: sample taken at primary tumor resection. Sequenced material: lung tumor tissue, taken at surgery. All receptors derive from a male donor with early-stage non-small cell lung cancer.

This clonotype has only a few counts. The chain combines TRBV29-1 with TRBJ2-1; 9 positions agree with TRBD2. This CDR3 is 13 amino acids long. Unmatched junction bases numbered 5, after V lost 7 bases and J lost 4 bases. Germline loops: CDR1 SQVTM, CDR2 ANQGSEA. The DNA for the CDR3 is TGCAGCGCGACTAGCGGAGCTTACAATGAGCAGTTCTTC. It codes for CSATSGAYNEQFF.

This clonotype appeared many times. The chain carries TRBV9 and TRBJ1-1; D perhaps matches TRBD1 (5 bases). Germline loops: CDR1 SGDLS, CDR2 YYNGEE. Deletions cut 6 bases from V and 1 base from J, with 19 bases between. The CDR3 sequence is 16 residues long. The CDR3 region is CASTLLQGNGNTEAFF. CDR3 coding DNA: TGTGCCAGCACCCTACTCCAGGGAAACGGGAACACTGAAGCTTTCTTT.

This clonotype has a count of ten or more. The chain uses TRBV20-1 and TRBJ2-7; D unresolved. Germline V lookup: CDR1 DFQATT, CDR2 SNEGSKA (reference sequence). CDR3 length: 12 amino acids. The ends were cut back, 1 base at V and 6 bases at J, with 10 bases in the middle. The CDR3 reads CSARGYGTEQYF. Here the CDR3 DNA reads TGCAGTGCTAGAGGTTACGGAACCGAGCAGTACTTC.

This clonotype was detected a few times. The chain has TRBV13 and TRBJ2-2; the match to TRBD2 covers 14 bases. The CDR3 is made up of 18 amino acids. Unmatched junction bases numbered 6, after V lost 4 bases and J lost 2 bases. Germline V CDR1 and CDR2: PRHDT, FYEKMQ (reference sequence). The DNA of the CDR3 is TGTGCCAGCAGCTCCTCTGGACTAGCGGGAGGAAACACCGGGGAGCTGTTTTTT. As protein: CASSSSGLAGGNTGELFF. The variable domain in full, with the rest retrieved from reference TRBV13 and TRBJ2-2, is AAGVIQSPRHLIKEKRETATLKCYPIPRHDTVYWYQQGPGQDPQFLISFYEKMQSDKGSIPDRFSAQQFSDYHSELNMSSLELGDSALYFCASSSSGLAGGNTGELFFGEGSRLTVL.

This clonotype is labeled medium-sized (0.01 to 0.1%). CDR3 region: CASSTTGARTDTQYF. CDR3 DNA sequence: TGTGCCAGCAGCACTACAGGGGCCCGCACAGATACGCAGTATTTT. V usage is TRBV7-8 and J usage is TRBJ2-3; TRBD1 aligns across 7 bases. This CDR3 comprises 15 residues. Looked up from germline, CDR1 is SGHVS and CDR2 is FQNEAQ. The V segment lost 5 bases and the J segment 1 base; nucleotides outside the gene matches: 6. The whole variable domain, remainder taken from reference TRBV7-8 and TRBJ2-3, is GAGVSQSPRYKVAKRGQDVALRCDPISGHVSLFWYQQALGQGPEFLTYFQNEAQLDKSGLPSDRFFAERPEGSVSTLKIQRTQQEDSAVYLCASSTTGARTDTQYFGPGTRLTVL.

The gene calls are TRBV3-1 and TRBJ1-2; possibly TRBD1 for D (5 bases). The germline gives CDR1 LGHDT, CDR2 YNNKEL (reference sequence). V was trimmed by 0 bases and J by 8 bases, leaving 16 bases between them. The CDR3 spans 15 residues. The CDR3 spells CASSQDRQFTYGYTF. The DNA for the CDR3 is TGTGCCAGCAGCCAAGATCGACAGTTCACCTACGGCTACACCTTC.

This clonotype was seen many times. The chain has TRBV27 and TRBJ2-7, with 8 positions matching TRBD2. The junction had 6 bases not matched to a gene; V was cut back by 2 bases and J by 6 bases. CDR1 MNHEY and CDR2 SMNVEV come from the germline V gene (reference sequence). This CDR3 is 14 amino acids long. The CDR3 DNA is TGTGCCAGCAGTTTACAAGCGGGAGTTCGCGAGCAGTACTTC. It encodes CASSLQAGVREQYF.

The J gene is TRBJ2-3, the V gene TRBV5-1; D is perhaps TRBD1 or TRBD2 (6 bases each). Germline lookup yields CDR1 SGHRS and CDR2 YFSETQ. V lost 4 bases to trimming and J lost 9 bases, with 15 bases between them. The CDR3 totals 13 residues. In DNA form, the CDR3 reads TGCGCCAGCAGCGGGGGCCCCGCGGGGACGCAGTATTTT. Amino acids: CASSGGPAGTQYF.

This clonotype was observed at least ten times. This chain links TRBV6-5 with TRBJ1-2, with D maybe TRBD1 (6 bases). The length of the CDR3 is 12 residues. V was trimmed by 8 bases and J by 4 bases, leaving 11 bases between them. Germline V lookup: CDR1 MNHEY, CDR2 SVGAGI. The CDR3 sequence is CASGGHTYGYTF. As DNA, the CDR3 is TGTGCCAGCGGGGGACACACCTATGGCTACACCTTC.

For this clonotype: It may be a read error: a sequence one base away is much more abundant. This chain joins TRBV20-1 and TRBJ2-1; perhaps D is TRBD1 or TRBD2 (5 bases each). The germline V gene encodes CDR1 DFQATT and CDR2 SNEGSKA (reference sequence). This CDR3 comprises 15 residues. The CDR3 region has the DNA TGCAGTGCTTCTCGTGGGGACCCGGCCTACGATGAGCAGTTCTTC. This encodes CSASRGDPAYDEQFF.

The chain has TRBV18 and TRBJ1-6, with D possibly matching TRBD1 (6 bases). The CDR3 length is 15 residues. Germline CDR1 and CDR2: KGHSH and LQKENI. V shed 3 bases and J shed 6 bases, with 12 bases lying between them. The CDR3 region has the DNA TGTGCCAGCTCACCCTCGGGGGCAATTAATTCACCCCTCCACTTT. Amino acid sequence: CASSPSGAINSPLHF.

There are many counts of this clonotype. V is TRBV11-3 and J is TRBJ2-1, with 7 positions matching TRBD1. The CDR3 consists of 14 residues. Germline trimming cut 5 bases from V and 7 bases from J; bases unmatched to any gene: 8. The germline CDR1 and CDR2 sequences are SGHNT and YENEEA. In DNA form, the CDR3 reads TGTGCCAGCAGCCCCCTGGGGGACAGAAATGAGCAGTTCTTC. Translating gives CASSPLGDRNEQFF.

In its sample, this clonotype ranks as medium-sized. This rearrangement joins TRBV14 to TRBJ1-2, with D maybe TRBD1 (5 bases). Between the trimmed V and J ends, which lost 0 bases and 7 bases, there was a span of 18 bases. CDR1 is SGHDN and CDR2 is FVKESK in the germline V gene. There are 16 residues in the CDR3. This CDR3 is CASSQDSWGGVSGYTF. The CDR3 nucleotides read TGTGCCAGCAGCCAAGATTCGTGGGGGGGAGTGAGTGGCTACACCTTC. The full variable domain, completed using reference TRBV14 and TRBJ1-2, is EAGVTQFPSHSVIEKGQTVTLRCDPISGHDNLYWYRRVMGKEIKFLLHFVKESKQDESGMPNNRFLAERTGGTYSTLKVQPAELEDSGVYFCASSQDSWGGVSGYTFGSGTRLTVV.

The V gene is TRBV2, the J gene TRBJ1-1; no clear D gene. The CDR3 runs to 12 residues. Germline loops: CDR1 SNHLY, CDR2 FYNNEI. V lost 6 bases to trimming and J lost 10 bases, with 15 bases between them. The CDR3 here is CASRVLGFSAFF. The DNA for the CDR3 is TGTGCCAGCAGAGTCCTCGGTTTTTCAGCTTTCTTT.

The CDR3 nucleotides are TGTGCCAGCTCACCTAGACCGCGAGGCGACACTGAAGCTTTCTTT. Amino acids: CASSPRPRGDTEAFF. The chain has TRBV18 and TRBJ1-1; no clear D gene. Looked up from germline, CDR1 is KGHSH and CDR2 is LQKENI. The CDR3 contains 15 residues. Trimming took off 3 bases at V and 3 bases at J, with 14 bases between the two ends.

Worth noting for this clonotype: This sequence may be a read error, since a much larger clone differs from it by one base. The V and J genes are TRBV9 and TRBJ2-7, with 9 bases aligning to TRBD1. CDR1 is SGDLS and CDR2 is YYNGEE in the germline V gene. The CDR3 consists of 13 residues. The V segment lost 4 bases and the J segment 8 bases; nucleotides outside the gene matches: 7. The CDR3 is CASSSGQGNQQYF. The CDR3 DNA reads as TGTGCCAGCAGCTCAGGACAGGGGAACCAGCAGTACTTC.

This clonotype is judged medium-sized. The V and J genes are TRBV4-2 and TRBJ2-1; D might be TRBD2 (5 bases). The CDR3 runs 15 residues. Trimming pared 0 bases from V and 4 bases from J, leaving 10 bases between. The germline CDR1 and CDR2 sequences are LGHNA and YNFKEQ. CDR3 residues: CASSQDLPGYNEQFF. CDR3 DNA sequence: TGTGCCAGCAGCCAAGACCTGCCGGGGTACAATGAGCAGTTCTTC.

In this sample, this clonotype turned up once. This sequence joins TRBV5-5 and TRBJ2-7; TRBD2 might be the D (6 bases). The CDR3 covers 15 residues. Germline CDR1 and CDR2: SGHKS and YYEKEE (reference sequence). Trimming removed 2 bases at V and 2 bases at J, with 14 bases between. The CDR3 DNA reads as TGTGCCAGCAGCTTAGTGGGACTTCCAGCCTACGAGCAGTACTTC. Amino acid sequence: CASSLVGLPAYEQYF.

This clonotype was picked up a small number of times. This chain links TRBV6-5 with TRBJ1-2; D gene uncertain. Germline V gene lookup returns CDR1 MNHEY and CDR2 SVGAGI. Trimming stripped 6 bases from V and 0 bases from J, with 11 bases between. CDR3 length equals 14 residues. CDR3 sequence: CASSATRANYGYTF. The CDR3 region has the DNA TGTGCCAGCAGCGCTACAAGAGCTAACTATGGCTACACCTTC.

This clonotype is deemed medium-sized. The V gene is TRBV11-3, the J gene TRBJ2-5, with D maybe TRBD2 (5 bases). Germline loops: CDR1 SGHNT, CDR2 YENEEA. V lost 1 base to trimming and J lost 2 bases, with 11 bases between them. This CDR3 is built from 15 residues. For the CDR3, the DNA is TGTGCCAGCAGCTTAGGCCAGCGGCAGCAAGAGACCCAGTACTTC. This encodes CASSLGQRQQETQYF.